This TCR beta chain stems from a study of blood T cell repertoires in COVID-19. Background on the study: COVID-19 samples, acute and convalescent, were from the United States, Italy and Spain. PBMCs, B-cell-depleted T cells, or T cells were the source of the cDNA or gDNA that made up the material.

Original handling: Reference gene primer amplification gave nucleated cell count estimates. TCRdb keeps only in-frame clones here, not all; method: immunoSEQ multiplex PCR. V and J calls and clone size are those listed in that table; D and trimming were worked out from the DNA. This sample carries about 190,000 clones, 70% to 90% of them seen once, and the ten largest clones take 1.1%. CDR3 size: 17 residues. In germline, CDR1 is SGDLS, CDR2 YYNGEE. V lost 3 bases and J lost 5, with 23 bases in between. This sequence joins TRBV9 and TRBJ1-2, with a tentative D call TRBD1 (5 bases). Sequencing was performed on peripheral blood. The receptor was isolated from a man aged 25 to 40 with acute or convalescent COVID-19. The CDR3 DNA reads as TGTGCCAGCAGCGCCCAGTTCAGGGTGGGAAACATTTATGGCTACACCTTC. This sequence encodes CASSAQFRVGNIYGYTF.